The clone carrying this T cell receptor beta chain has just a few counts. Its matching antigen is unknown. This entry belongs to a study of cytomegalovirus exposure and HLA in healthy donors. Overall study findings and caveats: Later analysis reportedly placed an Asian-associated ancestry cluster below the roughly 630-donor mean in N-insertions. It was only CMV serostatus that was available as immune exposure information. For most subjects, TCR beta sequences were reported to predict HLA-A and HLA-B alleles with accuracy.

PCR primers comprised 60 Vbeta and 13 Jbeta primers. The table came from immunoSEQ multiplex PCR; TCRdb's copy has only in-frame clones and leaves some out. The sample lists 200,000 or so clones; approximately 88% were seen once. The CDR3 totals 14 residues. Germline V CDR1 and CDR2: MNHNS, SASEGT. Trimming shortened V by 9 bases and J by 2 bases, and 14 bases separated the two germline ends. The TCR was taken from a boy younger than 10 in good health and CMV-seronegative. Specimen: PBMCs. This chain joins TRBV6-1 and TRBJ1-5; D might be TRBD1 (5 bases). CDR3 coding DNA: TGTGCCAGTGGTCCGCAGGGTGGCAATCAGCCCCAGCATTTT. Its translation: CASGPQGGNQPQHF.